This T cell receptor beta chain was recovered during a study of beta chain features in type 1 diabetes. Study details: The patient and healthy donor groups were comparable for age, gender and cell yields.

In the case of this clone: The antigen is undetermined.

Study-level findings and limits: Shortening of TCRB CDR3s, moderate but significant, appeared in all four CD4+ subsets of Type 1 diabetes patients. Patients with type 1 diabetes showed fewer VDJ junction insertions and more deletions.

What was sequenced were expressed TCRB transcripts, since all of the isolated RNA had been reverse transcribed. Clones were read by immunoSEQ multiplex PCR, and TCRdb kept only the in-frame ones, dropping some. The data show 150,000 or so clones, 50% to 70% seen once. Germline CDR1 is SQVTM and CDR2 is ANQGSEA. The V gene lost 5 bases and the J gene lost 10 bases, with 12 bases spanning the gap. This CDR3 contains 11 residues. This clonotype was sampled from a man aged 30 to 45 with type 1 diabetes. The sequenced material came from naive CD4+ T cells from blood. V gene TRBV29-1 combines with J gene TRBJ2-1; D may match TRBD1 or TRBD2 (5 bases each). CDR3 sequence (DNA): TGCAGCGTTCGTGCCGGGACGGAGCAGTTCTTC. This codes for CSVRAGTEQFF.